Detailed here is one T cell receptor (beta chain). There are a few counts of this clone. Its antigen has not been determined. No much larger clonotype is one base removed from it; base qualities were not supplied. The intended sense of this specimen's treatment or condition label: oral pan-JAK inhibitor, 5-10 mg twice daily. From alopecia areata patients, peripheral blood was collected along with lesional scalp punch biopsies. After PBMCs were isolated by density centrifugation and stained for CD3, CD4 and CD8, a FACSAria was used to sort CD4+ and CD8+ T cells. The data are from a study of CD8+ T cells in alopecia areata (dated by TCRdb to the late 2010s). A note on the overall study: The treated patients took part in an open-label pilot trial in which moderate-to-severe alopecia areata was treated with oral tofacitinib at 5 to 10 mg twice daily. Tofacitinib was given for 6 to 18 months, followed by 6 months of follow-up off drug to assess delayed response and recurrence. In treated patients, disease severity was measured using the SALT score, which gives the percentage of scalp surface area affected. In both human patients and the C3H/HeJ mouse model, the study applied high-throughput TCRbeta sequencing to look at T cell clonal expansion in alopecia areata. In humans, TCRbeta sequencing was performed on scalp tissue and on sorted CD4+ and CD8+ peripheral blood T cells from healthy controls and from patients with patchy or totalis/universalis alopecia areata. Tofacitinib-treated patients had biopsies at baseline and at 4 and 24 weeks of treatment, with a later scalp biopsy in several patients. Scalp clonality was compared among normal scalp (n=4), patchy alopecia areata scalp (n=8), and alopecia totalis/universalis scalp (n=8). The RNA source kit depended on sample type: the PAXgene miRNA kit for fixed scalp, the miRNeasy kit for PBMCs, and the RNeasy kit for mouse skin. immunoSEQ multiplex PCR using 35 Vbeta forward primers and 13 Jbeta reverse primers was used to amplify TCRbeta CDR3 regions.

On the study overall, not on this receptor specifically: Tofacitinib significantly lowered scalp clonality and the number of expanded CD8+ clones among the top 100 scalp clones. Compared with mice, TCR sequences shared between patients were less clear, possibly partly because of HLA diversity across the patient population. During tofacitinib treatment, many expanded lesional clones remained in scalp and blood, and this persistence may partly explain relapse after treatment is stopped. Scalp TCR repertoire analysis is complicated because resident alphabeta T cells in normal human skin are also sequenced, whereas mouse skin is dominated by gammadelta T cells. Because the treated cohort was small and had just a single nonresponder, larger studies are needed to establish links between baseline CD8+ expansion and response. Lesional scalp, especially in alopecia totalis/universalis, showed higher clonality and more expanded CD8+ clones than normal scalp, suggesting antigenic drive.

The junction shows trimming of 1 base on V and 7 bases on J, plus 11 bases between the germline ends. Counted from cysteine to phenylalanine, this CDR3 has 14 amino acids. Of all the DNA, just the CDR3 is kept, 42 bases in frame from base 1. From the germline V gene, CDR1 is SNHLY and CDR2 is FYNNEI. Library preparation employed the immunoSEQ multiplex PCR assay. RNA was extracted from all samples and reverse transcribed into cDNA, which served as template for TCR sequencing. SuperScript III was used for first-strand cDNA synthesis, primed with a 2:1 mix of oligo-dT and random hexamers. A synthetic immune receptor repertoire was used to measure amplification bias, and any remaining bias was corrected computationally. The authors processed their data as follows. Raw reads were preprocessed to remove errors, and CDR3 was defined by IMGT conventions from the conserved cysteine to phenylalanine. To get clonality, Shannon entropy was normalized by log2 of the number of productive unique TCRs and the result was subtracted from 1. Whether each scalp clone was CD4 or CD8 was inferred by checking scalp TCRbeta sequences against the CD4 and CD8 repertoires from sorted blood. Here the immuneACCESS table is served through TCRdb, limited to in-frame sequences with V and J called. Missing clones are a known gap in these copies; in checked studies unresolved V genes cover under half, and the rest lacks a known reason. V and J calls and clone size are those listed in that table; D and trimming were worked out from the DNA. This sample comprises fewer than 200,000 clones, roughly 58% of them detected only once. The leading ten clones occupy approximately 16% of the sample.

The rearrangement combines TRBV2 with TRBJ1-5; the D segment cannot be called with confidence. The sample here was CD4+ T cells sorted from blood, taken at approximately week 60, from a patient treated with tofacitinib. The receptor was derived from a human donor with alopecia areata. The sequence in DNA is TGTGCCAGCAGTGAAGGTATCAGGAACCAGCCCCAGCATTTT. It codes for CASSEGIRNQPQHF.